What follows are 15 T cell receptor beta chains derived from one specimen sequenced in a study of metastatic and nonmetastatic thyroid tumors. Every patient was untreated before thyroid surgery. TCRdb re-analyzed the PCR reads using MiXCR. The sample has about 70,000 clones; 18% are singletons. Sequenced material: blood. These receptors came from a female donor with papillary thyroid cancer or a benign thyroid nodule (not recorded which). Some clones in this sample may be carry-over from other donors' samples.

The sample holds many counts of this clone. The rearrangement uses TRBV19 and TRBJ2-3, with 11 bases identical to TRBD2. Germline V lookup: CDR1 LNHDA, CDR2 SQIVND (reference sequence). The CDR3 covers 17 residues. V lost 5 bases and J lost 6; bases outside the gene matches: 13. CDR3 in amino acids: CASSPIELAGAGDTQYF. The CDR3 bases are TGTGCCAGTAGTCCTATAGAACTAGCGGGAGCTGGGGATACGCAGTATTTT.

Ten or more counts support this clone. This chain joins TRBV28 and TRBJ2-1; D unresolved. The CDR3 totals 12 residues. Looked up from germline, CDR1 is MDHEN and CDR2 is SYDVKM. V was cut by 7 bases and J by 8 bases, with 12 bases left in between. CDR3 loop: CASISSLHEQFF. CDR3 DNA: TGTGCCAGCATCTCAAGCCTTCATGAGCAGTTCTTC.

This clone showed up many times. The chain links TRBV9 to TRBJ2-2; D is unresolved. The germline CDR1 and CDR2 sequences are SGDLS and YYNGEE. Trimming cost V 4 bases and J 2 bases, with 3 bases left between them. This CDR3 is 12 amino acids long. The CDR3 DNA sequence: TGTGCCAGCAGCCAAAACACCGGGGAGCTGTTTTTT. Its translation is CASSQNTGELFF.

Notes on this clone: Relative to the germline gene, one junction end is altered; a read error may explain this. J is TRBJ2-7 and V is TRBV4-1; possibly TRBD2 for D (6 bases). The length of the CDR3 is 16 residues. In germline, CDR1 is MGHRA, CDR2 YSYEKL. This chain's CDR3 is CAGSQVLEGPSYEQYF. The CDR3 DNA sequence: TGCGCCGGCAGCCAAGTCTTGGAGGGACCCTCCTACGAGCAGTACTTC.

The chain links TRBV9 to TRBJ1-6; D not resolved. Germline CDR1 reads SGDLS; CDR2 reads YYNGEE. The CDR3 is 14 amino acids. The V gene lost 0 bases and the J gene lost 6 bases, with 7 bases spanning the gap. The CDR3 DNA sequence: TGTGCCAGCAGCGTAGGACTGACTAATTCACCCCTCCACTTT. The encoded protein is CASSVGLTNSPLHF.

This clone was observed at least ten times. The identical CDR3 is also encoded by other nucleotide sequences in the sample. This chain joins TRBV28 and TRBJ2-7, with D perhaps matching TRBD2 (6 bases). V gave up 5 bases and J gave up 3 bases, with 29 bases separating them. The CDR3 loop spans 19 amino acids. Germline V lookup: CDR1 MDHEN, CDR2 SYDVKM. The CDR3 spells CASSPEGPSGGQGVYEQYF. CDR3 coding DNA: TGTGCCAGCAGTCCCGAAGGTCCAAGCGGAGGGCAGGGCGTCTACGAGCAGTACTTC.

This clone was observed many times. V usage is TRBV18 and J usage is TRBJ2-2, with D possibly called TRBD1 or TRBD2 (5 bases each). V gave up 0 bases and J gave up 6 bases, with 11 bases separating them. The CDR3 loop spans 15 amino acids. Germline V gives CDR1 KGHSH, CDR2 LQKENI. CDR3 residues: CASSPPSRDAGELFF. In DNA form, the CDR3 reads TGTGCCAGCTCACCACCTTCTAGGGACGCCGGGGAGCTGTTTTTT.

This clone was observed many times. This sequence joins TRBV24-1 and TRBJ1-2, with D unclear. Germline V CDR1 and CDR2: KGHDR, SFDVKD. The CDR3 sequence is 13 residues long. Trimming took off 6 bases at V and 7 bases at J, with 14 bases between the two ends. The CDR3 region has the DNA TGTGCCACCAGTTCAGATACCCTATTTGGCTACACCTTC. Translating it yields CATSSDTLFGYTF.

This clone was recorded at least ten times. The V gene is TRBV18, the J gene TRBJ1-5, with unresolved D. V was pared by 6 bases and J by 6 bases, with 15 bases between. This CDR3 contains 14 residues. Germline V gives CDR1 KGHSH, CDR2 LQKENI. CDR3 nucleotides: TGTGCCAGCTCCTTAGCGGAGGGTGGTCAGCCCCAGCATTTT. Encoded protein: CASSLAEGGQPQHF.

A word on this clone: Being one base from a much bigger clone, this may be a read error. The V call is TRBV10-2, the J call TRBJ2-7, with D possibly matching TRBD1 (5 bases). Trimming removed 7 bases from V and 3 bases from J, with 10 bases in between. The CDR3 is made up of 12 amino acids. Germline V gene sequence: CDR1 WSHSY, CDR2 SAAADI. The DNA of the CDR3 is TGCGCCAGCATTACCGACAGCTACGAGCAGTACTTC. Translated, it gives CASITDSYEQYF.

This clone was observed many times. This chain uses TRBV27 with TRBJ2-7; 13 nucleotides agree with TRBD2. Germline V gives CDR1 MNHEY, CDR2 SMNVEV (reference sequence). The CDR3 is made up of 17 amino acids. V was pared by 5 bases and J by 4 bases, with 11 bases of the junction left unmatched. CDR3 sequence reads: CASSGLVGLAGAYEQYF. As DNA, the CDR3 is TGTGCCAGCAGTGGATTAGTCGGACTAGCGGGGGCATACGAGCAGTACTTC.

This chain uses TRBV28 with TRBJ2-1; 9 bases fit TRBD2. The length of the CDR3 is 15 residues. V was clipped by 8 bases and J by 0 bases; unmatched bases: 5. Germline V lookup: CDR1 MDHEN, CDR2 SYDVKM. CDR3 residues: CASSSGDRSYNEQFF. CDR3 nucleotide sequence: TGTGCCAGCTCTAGCGGGGACCGCTCCTACAATGAGCAGTTCTTC.

This clone appeared a few times. The chain recombines TRBV30 with TRBJ2-1; D is ambiguous. The germline V gene encodes CDR1 GTSNPN and CDR2 SVGIG (reference sequence). This CDR3 region has 13 residues. Trimming cost V 0 bases and J 6 bases, with 9 bases left between them. CDR3 in DNA: TGTGCCTGGAGTGTAGGTGGGGTCAATGAGCAGTTCTTC. The encoded protein is CAWSVGGVNEQFF.

This clone was seen repeatedly, ten times or more. This chain joins TRBV18 and TRBJ1-2, with 8 bases lining up with TRBD1. This CDR3 contains 14 residues. The V and J ends lost 3 bases and 4 bases, in that order; junction bases with no gene match: 4. CDR1 and CDR2 (germline): KGHSH, LQKENI. The CDR3 bases are TGTGCCAGCTCACCGACAGGGGTTGCCTATGGCTACACCTTC. It translates to CASSPTGVAYGYTF.

Notes on this clone: The junction does not match germline at one end; this may be a read error. The chain employs TRBV24-1 and TRBJ2-2; no clear D. Germline V lookup: CDR1 KGHDR, CDR2 SFDVKD. This CDR3 comprises 15 residues. CDR3 protein: CATSEQSRRTGELFF. The CDR3 nucleotides read TGTGCCACCAGTGAGCAAAGCAGACGCACCGGCGAGCTGTTTTTT.